The 18 T cell receptor beta chains below were found in one sample sequenced in a study of blood T cell repertoires in COVID-19. TCRdb keeps only in-frame clones here, not all; method: immunoSEQ multiplex PCR. The sample yields 150,000 to 200,000 clones, over 75% seen once. The sequenced sample was PBMCs or T cells enriched from blood (not recorded which). All receptors come from a man in his fifties who had recovered from COVID-19.

This clone was picked up a small number of times. The gene calls are TRBV5-1 and TRBJ2-7; 9 positions match TRBD1. Trimming removed 3 bases from V and 1 base from J; junction bases left unmatched: 8. This CDR3 spans 16 amino acids. Germline CDR1 SGHRS, CDR2 YFSETQ. The CDR3 sequence: CASSWGAGTGSYEQYF. The CDR3 DNA follows: TGCGCCAGCAGCTGGGGAGCCGGGACAGGGTCCTACGAGCAGTACTTC. Together with reference TRBV5-1 and TRBJ2-7, the CDR3 gives the full variable domain: KAGVTQTPRYLIKTRGQQVTLSCSPISGHRSVSWYQQTPGQGLQFLFEYFSETQRNKGNFPGRFSGRQFSNSRSEMNVSTLELGDSALYLCASSWGAGTGSYEQYFGPGTRLTVT.

The V and J genes are TRBV2 and TRBJ1-2, with TRBD1 as a possible D gene (6 bases). V shed 0 bases and J shed 3 bases, with 8 bases lying between them. CDR3 length: 14 amino acids. Looked up from germline, CDR1 is SNHLY and CDR2 is FYNNEI. CDR3 in DNA: TGTGCCAGCAGTGAAGCGCAGGGGCACTATGGCTACACCTTC. It codes for CASSEAQGHYGYTF.

The chain couples TRBV10-2 to TRBJ2-2, with D possibly matching TRBD2 (5 bases). The CDR3 is made up of 12 amino acids. V lost 4 bases to trimming and J lost 5 bases, with 5 bases between them. Germline V lookup: CDR1 WSHSY, CDR2 SAAADI. Here the CDR3 reads CASSGGTGELFF. The CDR3 bases are TGCGCCAGCAGTGGAGGGACCGGGGAGCTGTTTTTT.

The chain carries TRBV28 and TRBJ2-5; a possible D gene is TRBD1 (6 bases). The CDR3 covers 13 residues. The V end was cut by 5 bases, the J end by 1 base, with 8 bases between. Germline V CDR1 and CDR2: MDHEN, SYDVKM. The CDR3: CASSIGGQETQYF. In nucleotides, the CDR3 is TGTGCCAGCAGTATAGGGGGCCAAGAGACCCAGTACTTC. The whole variable domain, filled in from reference TRBV28 and TRBJ2-5, reads DVKVTQSSRYLVKRTGEKVFLECVQDMDHENMFWYRQDPGLGLRLIYFSYDVKMKEKGDIPEGYSVSREKKERFSLILESASTNQTSMYLCASSIGGQETQYFGPGTRLLVL.

The chain has TRBV14 and TRBJ2-3; D gene unclear. The CDR3 has 16 amino acids. Germline CDR1 and CDR2: SGHDN and FVKESK. Trimming pared 0 bases from V and 1 base from J, leaving 11 bases between. CDR3 residues: CASSQDSGFGTDTQYF. DNA of the CDR3: TGTGCCAGCAGCCAAGATTCCGGGTTTGGCACAGATACGCAGTATTTT.

This clone has a single count. An end of the junction does not agree with germline; a read error may underlie this. The chain carries TRBV7-7 and TRBJ2-7; TRBD1 is a possible D gene (6 bases). Looked up from germline, CDR1 is SSHAT and CDR2 is FNYEAQ (reference sequence). The CDR3 sequence is 15 residues long. The chain's CDR3 is CASSSQDPRGYEQYF. CDR3 DNA sequence: TGTGCTAGCAGCTCCCAGGACCCCAGGGGCTACGAGCAGTACTTC.

The rearrangement joins TRBV7-2 to TRBJ2-7; tentatively, D is TRBD1 (6 bases). V was clipped by 6 bases and J by 1 base, with 13 bases between them. This CDR3 has 14 residues. CDR1 is SGHTA and CDR2 is FQGNSA in the germline V gene. The CDR3 spells CASSTTGRSYEQYF. The CDR3 DNA follows: TGTGCCAGCAGTACTACAGGGAGATCCTACGAGCAGTACTTC.

J is TRBJ2-7 and V is TRBV27; TRBD1 aligns across 9 bases. Germline V gene lookup returns CDR1 MNHEY and CDR2 SMNVEV (reference sequence). The CDR3 is 14 amino acids. Trimming took 4 bases from V and 5 from J; bases not matched to a gene: 6. CDR3: CASSSPRQGDEQYF. Here the CDR3 DNA reads TGTGCCAGCAGTTCCCCGCGACAGGGGGACGAGCAGTACTTC.

The V and J genes are TRBV7-9 and TRBJ2-5; 11 positions agree with TRBD1. The V segment lost 3 bases and the J segment 5 bases; nucleotides outside the gene matches: 8. CDR1 is SEHNR, CDR2 FQNEAQ, per germline (reference sequence). The CDR3 has 16 amino acids. In nucleotides, the CDR3 is TGTGCCAGCAGCTTTACAACCGGACAGGGGGCGGAGACCCAGTACTTC. It translates to CASSFTTGQGAETQYF. Complete variable domain (other parts from reference TRBV7-9 and TRBJ2-5): DTGVSQNPRHKITKRGQNVTFRCDPISEHNRLYWYRQTLGQGPEFLTYFQNEAQLEKSRLLSDRFSAERPKGSFSTLEIQRTEQGDSAMYLCASSFTTGQGAETQYFGPGTRLLVL.

This clone was counted only a few times. CDR3 DNA: TGTGCCAGCAGCTACGGGACAGGGATGAGAGCTGAAGCTTTCTTT. Its protein is CASSYGTGMRAEAFF. The rearrangement links TRBV5-8 to TRBJ1-1; 9 nucleotides line up with TRBD1. Trimming removed 3 bases from V and 6 bases from J; junction bases left unmatched: 9. CDR1 and CDR2 (germline): SGHTS, YDEGEE. The CDR3 has 15 amino acids.

The chain joins TRBV28 to TRBJ1-5; D uncertain. This CDR3 is 12 amino acids long. The V and J ends lost 8 bases and 4 bases respectively, with 9 bases between them. CDR1 MDHEN and CDR2 SYDVKM come from the germline V gene. CDR3 DNA: TGTGCCAGCGTAACAAATAATCAGCCCCAGCATTTT. This gives the protein CASVTNNQPQHF.

This clone is a singleton in its sample. This rearrangement joins TRBV20-1 to TRBJ2-5; 10 nucleotides match TRBD1. V lost 3 bases, J lost 4 bases, and 20 bases stayed unmatched. Per the germline V gene, CDR1 is DFQATT and CDR2 is SNEGSKA (reference sequence). This CDR3 has 19 amino acids. The CDR3 sequence: CSASNDRGLARGAAETQYF. The DNA for the CDR3 is TGCAGTGCTAGTAATGACAGGGGGCTCGCCCGAGGGGCGGCAGAGACCCAGTACTTC.

The rearrangement joins TRBV19 to TRBJ2-7, with TRBD1 matching 7 bases. The CDR3 runs 14 residues. The V segment lost 4 bases and the J segment 12 bases; nucleotides outside the gene matches: 15. CDR1 and CDR2 from the germline V gene are LNHDA and SQIVND (reference sequence). The CDR3 protein is CASSTPTGLRRRYF. The CDR3 nucleotides read TGTGCCAGTAGTACCCCGACAGGGTTGCGAAGAAGGTACTTC.

The chain links TRBV6-1 to TRBJ1-1, with D hard to call. The CDR3 totals 12 residues. V was cut by 3 bases and J by 7 bases, with 9 bases left in between. Per germline, CDR1 MNHNS and CDR2 SASEGT. CDR3 protein: CASSDAGDEAFF. The DNA for the CDR3 is TGTGCCAGCAGTGACGCCGGGGATGAAGCTTTCTTT.

The J gene is TRBJ1-4, the V gene TRBV28, with D perhaps TRBD1 (6 bases). This CDR3 is built from 16 residues. V shed 6 bases and J shed 2 bases, with 16 bases lying between them. Germline CDR1 is MDHEN and CDR2 is SYDVKM. This CDR3 reads CASSKGVRRTNEKLFF. DNA of the CDR3: TGTGCCAGCAGCAAGGGGGTGCGGAGGACTAATGAAAAACTGTTTTTT.

The V call is TRBV6-5, the J call TRBJ1-2, with D possibly TRBD1 on 5 matching bases. The CDR3 is made up of 14 amino acids. Deletions cut 8 bases from V and 4 bases from J, with 17 bases between. Germline assignment: CDR1 MNHEY and CDR2 SVGAGI. The CDR3 reads CASRKLKGIYGYTF. CDR3 in DNA: TGTGCCAGCCGAAAGCTCAAGGGGATCTATGGCTACACCTTC.

This clone was seen a few times. The chain uses TRBV6-5 and TRBJ1-2; D perhaps matches TRBD1 (5 bases). V was clipped by 6 bases and J by 1 base, with 15 bases between them. CDR1 and CDR2 from the germline V gene are MNHEY and SVGAGI. This CDR3 has 15 amino acids. Here the CDR3 DNA reads TGTGCCAGCAGCAGTTACTCGGGGGGTAACTATGGCTACACCTTC. Amino acid sequence: CASSSYSGGNYGYTF.

The chain couples TRBV30 to TRBJ1-5, with a possible D match to TRBD1 (6 bases). This CDR3 has 15 residues. CDR1 is GTSNPN and CDR2 is SVGIG in the germline V gene (reference sequence). The germline V and J ends were trimmed by 1 base and 0 bases, with 10 bases remaining between them. The CDR3 sequence is CAWSARDTSNQPQHF. In DNA form, the CDR3 reads TGTGCCTGGAGTGCCCGGGACACTAGCAATCAGCCCCAGCATTTT. The full variable domain, completed using reference TRBV30 and TRBJ1-5, is SQTIHQWPATLVQPVGSPLSLECTVEGTSNPNLYWYRQAAGRGLQLLFYSVGIGQISSEVPQNLSASRPQDRQFILSSKKLLLSDSGFYLCAWSARDTSNQPQHFGDGTRLSIL.